The present TCR beta chain was sequenced within a study of blood T cell repertoires in COVID-19. Study in general: Some COVID-19 samples were acute and others convalescent; all came from the United States, Italy and Spain. T cells, B-cell-depleted T cells, or PBMCs provided the cDNA or gDNA that served as material.

With V trimmed by 4 bases and J by 5 bases, 3 bases remained unmatched. Germline loops: CDR1 SGDLS, CDR2 YYNGEE. The CDR3 covers 14 residues. Original processing notes: Amplification of reference gene primers was used by the study to estimate nucleated cell counts. Sequencing was performed with immunoSEQ multiplex PCR; in TCRdb, only in-frame clones are kept and a portion is missing. From that table come the V and J calls and clone size; the DNA was used to work out D and trimming. The table shows approximately 98,000 clones, with less than 75% occurring only once. The source of this sequence is a woman between 35 and 50 years old with acute or convalescent COVID-19. This sequence joins TRBV9 and TRBJ1-6; 7 bases fit TRBD1. Sequencing was done on a sample of peripheral blood. The CDR3 DNA is TGTGCCAGCAGCTTTCAGGGGGATAATTCACCCCTCCACTTT. Protein sequence: CASSFQGDNSPLHF. The full variable domain, completed using reference TRBV9 and TRBJ1-6, is DSGVTQTPKHLITATGQRVTLRCSPRSGDLSVYWYQQSLDQGLQFLIQYYNGEERAKGNILERFSAQQFPDLHSELNLSSLELGDSALYFCASSFQGDNSPLHFGNGTRLTVT.